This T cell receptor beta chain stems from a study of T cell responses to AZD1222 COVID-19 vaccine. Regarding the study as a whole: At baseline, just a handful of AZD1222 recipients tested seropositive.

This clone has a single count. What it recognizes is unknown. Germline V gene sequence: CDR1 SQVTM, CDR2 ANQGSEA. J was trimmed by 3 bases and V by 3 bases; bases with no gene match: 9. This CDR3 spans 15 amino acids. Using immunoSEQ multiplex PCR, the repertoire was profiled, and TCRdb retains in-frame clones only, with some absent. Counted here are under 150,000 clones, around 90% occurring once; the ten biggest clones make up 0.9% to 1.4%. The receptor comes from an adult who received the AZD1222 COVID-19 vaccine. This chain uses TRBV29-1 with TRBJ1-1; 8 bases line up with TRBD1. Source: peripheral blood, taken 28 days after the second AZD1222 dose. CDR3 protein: CSVDPTGERDTEAFF. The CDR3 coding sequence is TGCAGCGTTGATCCGACAGGGGAACGAGACACTGAAGCTTTCTTT.